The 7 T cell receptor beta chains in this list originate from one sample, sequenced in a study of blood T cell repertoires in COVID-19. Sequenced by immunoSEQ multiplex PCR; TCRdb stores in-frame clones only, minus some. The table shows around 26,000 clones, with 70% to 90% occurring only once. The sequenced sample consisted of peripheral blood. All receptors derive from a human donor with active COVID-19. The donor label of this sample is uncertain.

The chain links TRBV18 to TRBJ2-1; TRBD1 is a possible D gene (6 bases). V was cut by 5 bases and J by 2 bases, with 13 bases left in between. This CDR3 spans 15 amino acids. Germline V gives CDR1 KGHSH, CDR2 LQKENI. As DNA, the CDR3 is TGTGCCAGCTCAACCGGGACAAGGACCTACAATGAGCAGTTCTTC. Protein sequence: CASSTGTRTYNEQFF.

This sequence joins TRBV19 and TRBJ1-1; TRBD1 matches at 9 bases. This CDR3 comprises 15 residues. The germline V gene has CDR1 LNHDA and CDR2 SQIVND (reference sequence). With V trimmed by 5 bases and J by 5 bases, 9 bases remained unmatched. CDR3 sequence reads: CASSAGQGAGTEAFF. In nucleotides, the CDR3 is TGTGCCAGTAGTGCGGGACAGGGAGCGGGAACTGAAGCTTTCTTT.

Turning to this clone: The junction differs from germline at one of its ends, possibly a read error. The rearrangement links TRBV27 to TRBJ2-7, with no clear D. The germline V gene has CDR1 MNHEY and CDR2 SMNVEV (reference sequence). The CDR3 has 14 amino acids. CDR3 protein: CASSPRVVSNEQYF. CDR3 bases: TGTGCCAGCAGTCCCCGAGTGGTCTCCAACGAGCAGTACTTC.

CDR3 in amino acids: CASSLEIWTSEKTQYF. CDR3 nucleotides: TGTGCCAGCAGCTTGGAGATATGGACTAGCGAGAAGACCCAGTACTTC. This chain uses TRBV5-5 with TRBJ2-5, with TRBD2 matching over 9 bases. The J segment lost 6 bases and the V segment lost 0 bases, leaving 9 bases of the junction unmatched. The CDR3 has 16 residues. Germline CDR1 reads SGHKS; CDR2 reads YYEKEE (reference sequence).

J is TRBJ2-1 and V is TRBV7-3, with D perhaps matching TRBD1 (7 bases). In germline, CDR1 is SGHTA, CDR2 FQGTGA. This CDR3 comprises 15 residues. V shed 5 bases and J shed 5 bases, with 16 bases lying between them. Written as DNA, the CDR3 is TGTGCCAGCAGCCCGGTGGGGGGACAGAACAATGAGCAGTTCTTC. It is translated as CASSPVGGQNNEQFF.

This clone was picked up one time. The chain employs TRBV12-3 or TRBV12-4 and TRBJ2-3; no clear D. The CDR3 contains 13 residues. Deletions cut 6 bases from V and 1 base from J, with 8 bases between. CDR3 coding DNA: TGTGCCAGCAGCAAACACGGCACAGATACGCAGTATTTT. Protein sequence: CASSKHGTDTQYF.

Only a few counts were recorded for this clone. CDR3 bases: TGTGCCAGCAGTTCTTACAGGGTTATCCCCAACAATGAGCAGTTCTTC. Amino acid sequence: CASSSYRVIPNNEQFF. V and J are TRBV6-5 and TRBJ2-1; weak D call: TRBD1 (6 bases). Germline lookup yields CDR1 MNHEY and CDR2 SVGAGI. The germline V and J ends were trimmed by 4 bases and 5 bases, with 18 bases remaining between them. This CDR3 spans 16 amino acids.